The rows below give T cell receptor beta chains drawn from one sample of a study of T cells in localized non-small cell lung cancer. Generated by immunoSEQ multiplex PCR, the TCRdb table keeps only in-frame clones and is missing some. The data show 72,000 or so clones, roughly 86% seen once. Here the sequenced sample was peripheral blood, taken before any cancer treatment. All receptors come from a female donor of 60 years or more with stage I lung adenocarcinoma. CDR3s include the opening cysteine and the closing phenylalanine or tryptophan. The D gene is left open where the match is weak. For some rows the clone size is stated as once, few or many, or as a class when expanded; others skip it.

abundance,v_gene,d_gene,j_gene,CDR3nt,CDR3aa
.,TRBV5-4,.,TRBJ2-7,TGTGCCAGCAGCTTGGGGTTGGGTACAGGTGGTGGCGAGCAGTACTTC,CASSLGLGTGGGEQYF
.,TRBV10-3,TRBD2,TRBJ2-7,TGTGCCATCAGTGAGGGCGGGAGCTCCTACGAGCAGTACTTC,CAISEGGSSYEQYF
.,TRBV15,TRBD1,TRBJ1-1,TGTGCCACCAGCAGAGGAGGACAGGGGAAGACTGAAGCTTTCTTT,CATSRGGQGKTEAFF
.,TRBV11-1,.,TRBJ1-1,TGTGCCAGCAGCTTAGTCGGGACGGTGAACACTGAAGCTTTCTTT,CASSLVGTVNTEAFF
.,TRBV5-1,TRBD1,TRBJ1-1,TGCGCCAGCAGCTTGGCAGGGGGCCACACTGAAGCTTTCTTT,CASSLAGGHTEAFF
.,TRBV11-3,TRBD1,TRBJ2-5,TGTGCCAGCAGCTACCAACAAACAGGGGGCGCGGGGGAGACCCAGTACTTC,CASSYQQTGGAGETQYF
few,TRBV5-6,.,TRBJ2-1,TGTGCCAGCAGCTTGTACGGTGCGGCGCCCACCAATGAGCAGTTCTTC,CASSLYGAAPTNEQFF
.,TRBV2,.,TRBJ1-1,TGTGCCAGCAGTGTAGTATTCGGGCTTGAAGCTTTCTTT,CASSVVFGLEAFF
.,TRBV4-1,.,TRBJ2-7,TGCGCCAGCAGCCAAGACGCGGTCCGCGTGGAGCGGGAGCAGTACTTC,CASSQDAVRVEREQYF
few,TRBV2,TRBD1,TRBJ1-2,TGTGCCAGCAGCCCGGGACAGGGCTATGGCTACACCTTC,CASSPGQGYGYTF
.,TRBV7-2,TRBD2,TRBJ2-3,TGTGCCAGCAGCACTACGGGGACTAGCGGGGGCCCCACGGATACGCAGTATTTT,CASSTTGTSGGPTDTQYF
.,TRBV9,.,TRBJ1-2,TGTGCCAGCAGCACCCGCGGGGGACTTTCCGATGATGGCTACACCTTC,CASSTRGGLSDDGYTF
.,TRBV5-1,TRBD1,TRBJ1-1,TGCGCCAGCAGCTTGGCCGGGACAGGGCTTTCGACTGAAGCTTTCTTT,CASSLAGTGLSTEAFF
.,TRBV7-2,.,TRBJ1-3,TGTGCCAGCAGCTTAGGGAGCTCTGGAAACACCATATATTTT,CASSLGSSGNTIYF
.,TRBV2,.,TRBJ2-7,TGTGCCAGCAGAGCCGCCTACGAGCAGTACTTC,CASRAAYEQYF
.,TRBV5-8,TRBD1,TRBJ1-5,TGTGCCAGCAGGTGGACAGGGGGCGGCCAGCCCCAGCATTTT,CASRWTGGGQPQHF
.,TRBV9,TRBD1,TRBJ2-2,TGTGCCAGCAGCAAAATTCCCCAGGGGGCCACCGGGGAGCTGTTTTTT,CASSKIPQGATGELFF
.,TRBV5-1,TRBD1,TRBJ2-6,TGCGCCAGCAGCGTTGGGGACAGGGGGTCCGGGGCCAACGTCCTGACTTTC,CASSVGDRGSGANVLTF
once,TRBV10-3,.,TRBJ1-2,TGTGCCATCAGTGAGGGGTCGGGGACTAACTATGGCTACACCTTC,CAISEGSGTNYGYTF
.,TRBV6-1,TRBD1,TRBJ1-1,TGTGCCAGCAGCGGACAGGGATTAAACACTGAAGCTTTCTTT,CASSGQGLNTEAFF
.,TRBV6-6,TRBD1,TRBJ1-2,TGTGCCAGCAGTCGGACAGGGGACGATGGCTACACCTTC,CASSRTGDDGYTF
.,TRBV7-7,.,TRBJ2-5,TGTGCTAGCAGCGCTGCCAGGGGGGAGGAGACCCAGTACTTC,CASSAARGEETQYF
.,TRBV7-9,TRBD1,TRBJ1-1,TGTGCCAGCAGCTTAGGAGGCAGGGGGCGTGACACTGAAGCTTTCTTT,CASSLGGRGRDTEAFF
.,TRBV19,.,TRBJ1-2,TGTGCCAGTAGTATATGGGGCGGTGACTATGGCTACACCTTC,CASSIWGGDYGYTF
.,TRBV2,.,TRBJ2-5,TGTGCCAGCAGATCCTCCGCCGGGGCCACTGGGGAGACCCAGTACTTC,CASRSSAGATGETQYF
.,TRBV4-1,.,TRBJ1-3,TGCGCCAGCAGCCAACCCGGGAAACAAACCTCTGGAAACACCATATATTTT,CASSQPGKQTSGNTIYF
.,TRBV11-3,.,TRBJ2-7,TGTGCCAGCAGCTTCTCAGTTTACGAGCAGTACTTC,CASSFSVYEQYF
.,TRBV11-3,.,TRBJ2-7,TGTGCCAGCAGCTTCTCCCAGGGGCCTACCTACGAGCAGTACTTC,CASSFSQGPTYEQYF
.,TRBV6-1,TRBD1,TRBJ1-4,TGTGCCAGCAGTGGCACACTAATCATCGGGACAGGGGAGTCAAAACTGTTTTTT,CASSGTLIIGTGESKLFF
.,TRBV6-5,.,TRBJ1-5,TGTGCCAGCAGTTACTCGGGGGGCGAGAATCAGCCCCAGCATTTT,CASSYSGGENQPQHF
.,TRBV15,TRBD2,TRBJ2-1,TGTGCCACCAGCAGAGATCTTCCCGGGGGGGCAAACAATGAGCAGTTCTTC,CATSRDLPGGANNEQFF
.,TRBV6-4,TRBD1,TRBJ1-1,TGTGCCAGCAGTCCCACAGGGGGTTACACTGAAGCTTTCTTT,CASSPTGGYTEAFF
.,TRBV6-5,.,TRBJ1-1,TGTGCCAGCAGTTACGTACGGTCGGGCACTGAAGCTTTCTTT,CASSYVRSGTEAFF
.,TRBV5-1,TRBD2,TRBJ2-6,TGCGCCAGCAGCCGCTTCCTAGCGGGAGCCGGGGCCAACGTCCTGACTTTC,CASSRFLAGAGANVLTF
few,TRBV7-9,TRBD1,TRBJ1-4,TGTGCCAGCAGCAAGGGGACAGGGGAAAAACTGTTTTTT,CASSKGTGEKLFF
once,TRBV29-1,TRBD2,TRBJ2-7,TGCAGCGTTCCGGCGGGAGGAAGGAACGAGCAGTACTTC,CSVPAGGRNEQYF
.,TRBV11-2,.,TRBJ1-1,TGTGCCAGCAGCCACGGTGGGGTTGAAGCTTTCTTT,CASSHGGVEAFF
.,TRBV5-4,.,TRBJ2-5,TGTGCCAGCAGCTCCGCCGGGGAGAGGGAGACCCAGTACTTC,CASSSAGERETQYF
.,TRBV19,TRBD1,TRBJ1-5,TGTGCCGTTAGACAGGGGGATCAGCCCCAGCATTTT,CAVRQGDQPQHF
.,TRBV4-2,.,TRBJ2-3,TGTGCCAGCAGCCAAAGGGAGGCAGATACGCAGTATTTT,CASSQREADTQYF
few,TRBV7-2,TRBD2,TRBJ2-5,TGTGCCAGCAGCTCCGGACTAGCGGGGGGGCAGCGGCAAGAGACCCAGTACTTC,CASSSGLAGGQRQETQYF
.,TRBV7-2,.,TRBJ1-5,TGTGCCAGCAGCCTACCGGGACGGGGGGGGAATCAGCCCCAGCATTTT,CASSLPGRGGNQPQHF